The rows below give T cell receptor beta chains drawn from one sample of a study of tumor-infiltrating lymphocytes in primary liver carcinoma. TCRdb redid the calling of the multiplex PCR reads with MiXCR, one entry per CDR3 protein. The sample has roughly 78,000 distinct CDR3 sequences, about two thirds seen once. Sequenced: liver tumor tissue from sampling region 4. The receptors were sampled from a woman aged 60 to 75 with primary liver carcinoma and hepatitis B virus infection. Both conserved end residues are part of each CDR3. The order of the fields is D gene, V gene, clone size, J gene, CDR3 protein, CDR3 DNA. The D gene is left open where the match is weak. Size is omitted from some rows. Given values are once, few, many or a class for expanded clones.

>-|TRBV7-8|-|TRBJ2-1
CASRASRGSNEQFF
TGTGCCAGCAGAGCTTCGAGAGGGTCGAATGAGCAGTTCTTC
>-|TRBV14|-|TRBJ1-2
CANSQAAGANYGYTF
TGTGCCAACAGCCAAGCGGCAGGAGCCAACTATGGCTACACCTTC
>-|TRBV6-1|-|TRBJ1-5
CARSGTGAQPQHF
TGTGCCAGGAGTGGAACGGGCGCTCAGCCCCAGCATTTT
>-|TRBV12-3/TRBV12-4|-|TRBJ2-2
CASSFAHRLNTGKLFF
TGTGCCAGCAGTTTTGCCCATCGGCTCAACACCGGGAAGCTGTTTTTT
>-|TRBV30|many|TRBJ2-7
CAWARGKGYEQYF
TGTGCCTGGGCCCGGGGGAAAGGTTACGAGCAGTACTTC
>TRBD2|TRBV28|-|TRBJ2-7
CASSLGLAVLSYEQYF
TGTGCCAGCAGTCTTGGACTAGCGGTCCTCTCCTACGAGCAATACTTC
>TRBD1|TRBV7-9|once|TRBJ2-7
CASSLVRDRDGQYF
TGTGCCAGCAGCTTAGTGCGGGACAGGGACGGGCAGTACTTC
>-|TRBV29-1|-|TRBJ1-2
CSFEDRSRSYGYTF
TGCAGCTTTGAAGATAGAAGCAGATCCTATGGCTATACCTTT
>TRBD2|TRBV11-1|-|TRBJ2-3
CATSLRQRAGDSHF
TGTGCCACCAGCTTAAGGCAACGTGCGGGAGACTCTCACTTC
>-|TRBV11-2|few|TRBJ2-2
CASSPPQGSIEELFF
TGTGCCAGCAGCCCTCCGCAAGGATCGATCGAGGAGCTGTTTTTT
>TRBD1|TRBV28|once|TRBJ2-7
CASSLTGPFEQHF
TGTGCCAGCAGTCTGACAGGGCCCTTCGAGCAGCACTTC
>TRBD2|TRBV6-1|-|TRBJ2-2
CTGTLGLAGGRTGELFF
TGTACCGGCACCTTGGGACTAGCGGGAGGTAGGACCGGGGAGCTGTTTTTT
>-|TRBV6-5|-|TRBJ1-4
CASSYGSPAINEKLFF
TGTGCCAGCAGTTACGGGTCACCCGCAATCAATGAAAAACTGTTTTTT
>-|TRBV6-1|-|TRBJ2-4
CASSLTRDNIQYF
TGTGCCAGCAGTTTGACAAGGGATAACATTCAGTACTTC
>-|TRBV5-1|once|TRBJ2-3
CASSPTRGGGISDTQYF
TGCGCCAGCAGCCCCACCCGGGGTGGGGGAATCTCAGATACGCAGTATTTT
>-|TRBV12-3/TRBV12-4|-|TRBJ2-7
CASSTRTAGEQYF
TGTGCCAGCAGCACTAGAACCGCAGGAGAGCAGTACTTC
>-|TRBV20-1|few|TRBJ1-2
CSARDGAGRELYGYTF
TGCAGTGCTAGAGATGGCGCAGGGCGGGAGCTATATGGCTACACCTTC
>-|TRBV5-5|once|TRBJ2-1
CASSLAQSSGSRSEQFF
TGTGCCAGCAGCTTGGCCCAGTCTTCCGGGAGCAGGAGTGAGCAGTTCTTC
>-|TRBV29-1|-|TRBJ1-3
CSVVPWNGNTIYF
TGCAGCGTTGTACCATGGAACGGAAACACCATATATTTT
>-|TRBV12-3/TRBV12-4|-|TRBJ2-5
CTSSLATHGQETQYF
TGTACCAGCAGTTTGGCAACCCACGGGCAAGAGACCCAGTACTTC
>TRBD2|TRBV11-2|-|TRBJ2-1
CASSLEGGSVSGQFF
TGTGCCAGCAGCTTAGAGGGCGGGAGTGTGAGTGGGCAGTTCTTT
>-|TRBV6-1|-|TRBJ2-2
CASSGRAANTWELFF
TGTGCCAGCAGTGGTCGGGCCGCGAACACCTGGGAACTATTTTTT
>-|TRBV5-1|-|TRBJ2-1
CASRLVSSANEQFF
TGCGCCAGCAGGTTGGTGTCTAGCGCTAATGAGCAATTCTTC
>TRBD2|TRBV11-2|large|TRBJ2-1
CASSPGLAGDYNEQFF
TGTGCCAGCAGCCCCGGGCTAGCGGGCGATTACAATGAGCAGTTCTTC
>-|TRBV11-2|once|TRBJ2-7
CATKGKGSLVYEQYF
TGTGCCACAAAGGGGAAAGGGTCGCTTGTATATGAGCAGTACTTC
>-|TRBV29-1|-|TRBJ2-7
CSGGGGSYKQYF
TGCAGCGGGGGTGGGGGAAGCTACAAGCAGTACTTC
>-|TRBV2|many|TRBJ2-3
CASSSTDTQYF
TGTGCCAGCAGCTCAACGGATACGCAGTATTTT
>TRBD2|TRBV6-1|once|TRBJ2-3
CASSDTNTGLAAAVTQYF
TGTGCGAGCAGTGACACTAATACGGGACTAGCGGCGGCAGTTACGCAGTATTTT
>-|TRBV29-1|-|TRBJ2-3
CSVEAAEHTDTQYF
TGCAGCGTTGAAGCGGCAGAGCACACAGATACGCAATATTTT
>-|TRBV6-1|-|TRBJ2-7
CASALTAPYEQYF
TGCGCCAGCGCCCTTACAGCTCCCTACGAGCAGTACTTC
>-|TRBV10-2|few|TRBJ2-7
CSSSERTTLYEQYF
TGCTCCAGCAGTGAACGGACTACCTTGTACGAGCAGTACTTC
>-|TRBV4-1|once|TRBJ1-2
CTSSQTQDHTNYAHTF
TGCACCAGCAGCCAGACCCAGGATCATACTAACTATGCCCACACCTTC
>-|TRBV5-6|once|TRBJ2-2
CASSPGTGTGELLF
TGTGCCAGCAGCCCAGGGACGGGGACCGGGGAGCTGTTGTTT
>TRBD1|TRBV11-2|-|TRBJ2-7
CVSSSHLGQIYEQYF
TGTGTCAGCAGCTCCCACCTGGGACAGATTTACGAGCAGTACTTT
>-|TRBV5-1|-|TRBJ2-7
CASSDSYEQYF
TGCGCCAGCAGCGACTCCTACGAGCAGTACTTC
>TRBD2|TRBV6-1|-|TRBJ2-7
CARNGGRGRYYELYF
TGTGCCAGGAACGGGGGGAGAGGGCGGTACTACGAGCTGTACTTC
>TRBD2|TRBV7-2|-|TRBJ2-2
CASSLLGLAGIGELFF
TGTGCCAGCAGCTTATTGGGCCTAGCGGGAATCGGGGAGCTGTTTTTT
>-|TRBV6-5|medium-sized|TRBJ2-1
CASSRSGYNEQFF
TGTGCCAGCAGCCGAAGCGGGTACAATGAGCAGTTCTTC
>-|TRBV11-2|-|TRBJ2-2
CARSPPQGPAGVLFF
TGTGCCAGGAGCCCTCCGCAAGGACCGGCCGGGGTGCTGTTTTTT
>-|TRBV5-1|once|TRBJ2-1
CASSPRDPRHDEQFF
TGCGCCAGCAGTCCTCGGGACCCGCGCCACGATGAGCAGTTCTTC
>TRBD1|TRBV28|-|TRBJ2-7
CACSPGGQLFCEQYF
TGTGCCTGCAGTCCTGGGGGACAGTTATTCTGTGAGCAGTACTTC
>-|TRBV11-1|-|TRBJ2-1
CASSLAVTARGEQSF
TGTGCAAGCAGCTTGGCAGTGACTGCCCGGGGTGAGCAGTCCTTC
>TRBD1|TRBV7-9|-|TRBJ2-1
CTSSFDRVRENEQFF
TGTACCAGTAGCTTCGACAGGGTGAGAGAGAATGAGCAGTTCTTC
>-|TRBV11-2|once|TRBJ2-3
CANSLGGLTHTSDTQYF
TGTGCCAACAGCTTAGGGGGACTAACGCACACGTCAGATACGCAGTACTTT
>TRBD2|TRBV4-2|many|TRBJ2-3
CASSQLGLAAASTDTQYF
TGTGCCAGCAGCCAATTAGGGCTAGCGGCAGCCAGCACAGATACGCAGTATTTT
>-|TRBV11-2|-|TRBJ2-5
CAGSLGLGSQGSQYF
TGTGCCGGCAGCTTGGGGCTGGGATCACAAGGGAGCCAGTACTTC
>-|TRBV5-4|-|TRBJ2-7
CVSSFSVSTYEQYF
TGTGTCAGCAGCTTTTCAGTCTCCACCTATGAGCAGTACTTC
>-|TRBV12-3/TRBV12-4|many|TRBJ1-4
CASSPRDVNEKLFF
TGTGCCAGCAGTCCCCGGGACGTTAATGAAAAACTGTTTTTT
>-|TRBV10-2|-|TRBJ2-3
CASSGWAGLNTDTQYF
TGCGCCAGCAGTGGGTGGGCGGGGCTCAACACAGATACGCAATATTTT
>-|TRBV12-3/TRBV12-4|-|TRBJ2-7
CASSPGHSTYEQYF
TGTGCCAGCAGTCCCGGACATAGTACCTACGAGCAGTACTTC
>-|TRBV6-1|-|TRBJ1-6
CASSTCGQYSPLHF
TGTGCCAGTAGTACCTGCGGACAGTATTCACCCCTCCACTTT
>-|TRBV11-2|-|TRBJ2-3
CASSLKLDGDTQYF
TGTGCCAGCAGCTTAAAACTGGACGGAGATACGCAGTATTTT
>-|TRBV11-3|-|TRBJ2-7
CISSFSPRDGYEQYF
TGTATCAGCAGCTTCTCCCCCCGGGACGGCTACGAACAGTACTTC
>-|TRBV28|-|TRBJ2-1
CASNLVHERLF
TGCGCCAGCAATTTGGTGCACGAGCGGCTCTTC
>-|TRBV28|many|TRBJ1-2
CASSPARVEVNGYTF
TGTGCCAGCAGTCCGGCCAGGGTGGAGGTGAATGGCTACACCTTC
>TRBD1|TRBV6-6|many|TRBJ2-7
CASSYSGTAFHEQYF
TGTGCCAGCAGTTACTCGGGGACAGCGTTCCACGAGCAGTACTTC
>-|TRBV11-2|-|TRBJ2-3
CASSPLGRAGTQYF
TGTGCCAGCAGCCCCCTGGGCCGGGCAGGTACGCAGTACTTT
>-|TRBV6-5|-|TRBJ2-7
CASQGSSGHNEQYF
TGTGCCAGTCAAGGTTCCTCGGGGCACAACGAGCAGTATTTC
>TRBD2|TRBV11-2|-|TRBJ2-5
CAGSLSGSKETQYF
TGTGCCGGTAGCCTTAGCGGGAGCAAAGAGACCCAGTACTTC
>TRBD2|TRBV5-1|many|TRBJ2-1
CASSPYSGAEQFF
TGCGCCAGCAGCCCTTATAGCGGGGCTGAGCAGTTCTTC